This is a list of T cell receptor beta chains from one sample in a study of CD8+ T cells in alopecia areata. Data came from immunoSEQ multiplex PCR; TCRdb stores just in-frame clones and leaves some out. The table lists 90,000 to 150,000 clones, under 40% of them singletons. Sequencing input: CD4+ T cells sorted from blood. These TCRs come from a human donor with alopecia areata. Both conserved end residues are part of each CDR3. Fields, in order: clone size, J gene, V gene, D gene, CDR3 DNA, CDR3 protein. The D gene is left open where the match is weak. Only part of the rows carry a size: once, few, many, or a class if the clone is expanded.

- | TRBJ2-7 | TRBV2 | TRBD2 | TGTGCCAGCAAACTAGCGGGAGGGAATTACGAGCAGTACTTC | CASKLAGGNYEQYF
few | TRBJ1-1 | TRBV30 | - | TGTGCCTGGAGTGTCGCAGGCGGGGGGAACACTGAAGCTTTCTTT | CAWSVAGGGNTEAFF
- | TRBJ2-7 | TRBV29-1 | - | TGCAGCGTGGGGGACGGCTACGAGCAGTACTTC | CSVGDGYEQYF
few | TRBJ2-7 | TRBV5-1 | - | TGCGCCAGCAGCCTCCCCGACAGCTCCTACGAGCAGTACTTC | CASSLPDSSYEQYF
- | TRBJ2-1 | TRBV7-9 | TRBD2 | TGTGCCAGCAGCTTACCGCCGACTAGCGGGGGAAAGGGGAACAATGAGCAGTTCTTC | CASSLPPTSGGKGNNEQFF
- | TRBJ2-3 | TRBV27 | TRBD1 | TGTGCCAGCAGCCCTCTCGGGACAGGCACAGATACGCAGTATTTT | CASSPLGTGTDTQYF
- | TRBJ2-7 | TRBV29-1 | TRBD1 | TGCAGCGCCGAAGGACAGGGCGATTACGAGCAGTACTTC | CSAEGQGDYEQYF
- | TRBJ2-1 | TRBV10-3 | TRBD1 | TGTGCCATCAGGGGGGACAGGGCCCCGGCCAATGAGCAGTTCTTC | CAIRGDRAPANEQFF
- | TRBJ2-3 | TRBV18 | - | TGTGCCAGCTCCCCACCCTCCCGAGATACGCAGTATTTT | CASSPPSRDTQYF
once | TRBJ2-7 | TRBV29-1 | - | TGCAGCGTTGATCGCTCCGGAGGTCTGTACTTC | CSVDRSGGLYF
- | TRBJ2-5 | TRBV18 | - | TGTGCCAGCTCACCGGCTAGGGTACAAGAGACCCAGTACTTC | CASSPARVQETQYF
few | TRBJ1-2 | TRBV29-1 | TRBD1 | TGCAGCGCCTTAGACAGGGACGATGGCTACACCTTC | CSALDRDDGYTF
once | TRBJ2-5 | TRBV4-3 | - | TGCGCCAGCAGCCACTTTAGCGGCCCCGTGGGGACCCAGTACTTC | CASSHFSGPVGTQYF
- | TRBJ1-2 | TRBV7-9 | - | TGTGCCAGCAGCTTAGAGATGGTGGGGGGAAGCTATGGCTACACCTTC | CASSLEMVGGSYGYTF
- | TRBJ2-3 | TRBV7-2 | TRBD2 | TGTGCCAGCAGCTCGGGACTAGCGGGAGGGTTCACAGATACGCAGTATTTT | CASSSGLAGGFTDTQYF
- | TRBJ1-6 | TRBV7-9 | - | TGTGCCAGCAGCTCAGACACTGACAAGAGCTCCTATAATTCACCCCTCCACTTT | CASSSDTDKSSYNSPLHF
- | TRBJ2-1 | TRBV5-1 | - | TGCGCCAGCAGCTTGGTTCAGAGCTCCTACAATGAGCAGTTCTTC | CASSLVQSSYNEQFF
few | TRBJ1-4 | TRBV27 | TRBD1 | TGTGCCAGCGGGGACAGGTTTAATGAAAAACTGTTTTTT | CASGDRFNEKLFF
- | TRBJ2-2 | TRBV7-2 | TRBD2 | TGTGCCAGCAGCTTTAGCGGGGGGGCTGCCACCGGGGAGCTGTTTTTT | CASSFSGGAATGELFF
- | TRBJ2-3 | TRBV11-2 | TRBD2 | TGTGCCAGCAGCCACGTGGGACTAGCGACAGATACGCAGTATTTT | CASSHVGLATDTQYF
few | TRBJ2-7 | TRBV29-1 | TRBD2 | TGCAGCGTGGGACTAGCGGGAGGATCCTACGAGCAGTACTTC | CSVGLAGGSYEQYF
- | TRBJ2-1 | TRBV6-5 | TRBD1 | TGTGCCAGCAGTCAGGGACAGGGATTGTCATATGAGCAGTTCTTC | CASSQGQGLSYEQFF
- | TRBJ2-7 | TRBV7-2 | - | TGTGCCAGCAGCTTGCCCTCCGGGACCTGGGGAGAGCAGTACTTC | CASSLPSGTWGEQYF
- | TRBJ2-7 | TRBV5-6 | TRBD1 | TGTGCCAGCAGCTTGGGACAGGGGATCACCTACGAGCAGTACTTC | CASSLGQGITYEQYF
- | TRBJ1-2 | TRBV28 | - | TGTGCCAGCATCGGGGGCCGCTATGGCTACACCTTC | CASIGGRYGYTF